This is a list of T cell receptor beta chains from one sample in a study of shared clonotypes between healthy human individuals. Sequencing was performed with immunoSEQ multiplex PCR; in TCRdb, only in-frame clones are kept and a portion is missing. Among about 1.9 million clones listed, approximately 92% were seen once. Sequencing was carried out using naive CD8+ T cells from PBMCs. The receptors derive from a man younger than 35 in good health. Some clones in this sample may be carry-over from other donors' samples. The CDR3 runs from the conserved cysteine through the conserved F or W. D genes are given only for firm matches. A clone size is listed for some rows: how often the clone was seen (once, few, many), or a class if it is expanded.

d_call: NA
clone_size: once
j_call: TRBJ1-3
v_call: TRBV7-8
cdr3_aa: CASSLEGSGGNTIYF
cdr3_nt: TGTGCCAGCAGCTTAGAAGGTTCAGGTGGAAACACCATATATTTT

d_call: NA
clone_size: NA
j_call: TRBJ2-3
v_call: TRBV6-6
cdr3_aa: CASSYWFGDTQYF
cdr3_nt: TGTGCCAGCAGTTACTGGTTCGGGGATACGCAGTATTTT

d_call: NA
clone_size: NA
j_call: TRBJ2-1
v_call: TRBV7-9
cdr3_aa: CASSMGPRNEQFF
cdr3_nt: TGTGCCAGCAGCATGGGACCGCGAAATGAGCAGTTCTTC

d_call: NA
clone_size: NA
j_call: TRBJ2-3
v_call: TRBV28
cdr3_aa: CATSFEVIVGTQYF
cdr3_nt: TGTGCCACCTCGTTTGAGGTTATTGTTGGTACGCAGTATTTT

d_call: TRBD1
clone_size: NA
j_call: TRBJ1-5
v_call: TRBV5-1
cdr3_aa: CASSETGGSNQPQHF
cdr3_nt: TGCGCCAGCAGCGAAACAGGGGGTAGCAATCAGCCCCAGCATTTT

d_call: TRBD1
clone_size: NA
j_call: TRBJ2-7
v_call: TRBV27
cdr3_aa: CASSSDRVRYEQYF
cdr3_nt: TGTGCCAGCAGTTCGGACAGGGTCCGCTACGAGCAGTACTTC

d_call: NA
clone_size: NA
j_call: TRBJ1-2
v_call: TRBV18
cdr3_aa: CASSPPRLWPTF
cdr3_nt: TGTGCCAGCTCACCACCGCGGTTATGGCCAACCTTC

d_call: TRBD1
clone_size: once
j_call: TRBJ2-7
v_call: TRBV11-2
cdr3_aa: CASRNRTGGEQYF
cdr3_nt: TGTGCCAGCAGAAATAGGACAGGGGGCGAGCAGTACTTC

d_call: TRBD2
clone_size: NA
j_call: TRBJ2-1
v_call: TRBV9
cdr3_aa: CASSVASIAGWDGNEQFF
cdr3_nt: TGTGCCAGCAGCGTAGCGTCCATAGCGGGTTGGGATGGCAATGAGCAGTTCTTC

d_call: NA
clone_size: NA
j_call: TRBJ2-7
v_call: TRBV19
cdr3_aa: CASRGDTSTYEQYF
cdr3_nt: TGTGCCAGTAGGGGGGACACTTCAACCTACGAGCAGTACTTC

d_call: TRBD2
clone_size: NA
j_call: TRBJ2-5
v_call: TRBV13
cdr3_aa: CASSSGRLAGPQETQYF
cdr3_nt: TGTGCCAGCAGCTCCGGTAGACTAGCGGGTCCGCAAGAGACCCAGTACTTC

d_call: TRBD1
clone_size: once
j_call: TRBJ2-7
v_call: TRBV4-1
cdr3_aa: CASSQSGTGDLEQYF
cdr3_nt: TGCGCCAGCAGCCAGTCCGGGACAGGGGACCTCGAGCAGTACTTC

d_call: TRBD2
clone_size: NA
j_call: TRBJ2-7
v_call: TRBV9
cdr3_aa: CASSVEGTNYEQYF
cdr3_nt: TGTGCCAGCAGCGTAGAAGGGACTAATTACGAGCAGTACTTC

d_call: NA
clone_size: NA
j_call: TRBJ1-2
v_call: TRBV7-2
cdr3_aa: CASSLDSYGYTF
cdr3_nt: TGTGCCAGCAGCTTAGACAGCTATGGCTACACCTTC